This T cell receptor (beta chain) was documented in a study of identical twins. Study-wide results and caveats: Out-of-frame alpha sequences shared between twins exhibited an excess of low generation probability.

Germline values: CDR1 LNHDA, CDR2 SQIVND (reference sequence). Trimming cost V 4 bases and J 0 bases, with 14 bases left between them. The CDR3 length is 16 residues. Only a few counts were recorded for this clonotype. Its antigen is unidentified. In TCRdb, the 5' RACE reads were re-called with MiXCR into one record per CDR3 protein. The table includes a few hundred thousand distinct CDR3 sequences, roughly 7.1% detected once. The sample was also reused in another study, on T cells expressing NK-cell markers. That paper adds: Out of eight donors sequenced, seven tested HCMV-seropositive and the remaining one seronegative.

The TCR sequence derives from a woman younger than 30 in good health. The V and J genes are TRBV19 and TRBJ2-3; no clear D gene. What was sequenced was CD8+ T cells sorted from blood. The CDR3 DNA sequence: TGTGCCAGTAGTACCCGGATAGTGGCTAGCACAGATACGCAGTATTTT. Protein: CASSTRIVASTDTQYF.